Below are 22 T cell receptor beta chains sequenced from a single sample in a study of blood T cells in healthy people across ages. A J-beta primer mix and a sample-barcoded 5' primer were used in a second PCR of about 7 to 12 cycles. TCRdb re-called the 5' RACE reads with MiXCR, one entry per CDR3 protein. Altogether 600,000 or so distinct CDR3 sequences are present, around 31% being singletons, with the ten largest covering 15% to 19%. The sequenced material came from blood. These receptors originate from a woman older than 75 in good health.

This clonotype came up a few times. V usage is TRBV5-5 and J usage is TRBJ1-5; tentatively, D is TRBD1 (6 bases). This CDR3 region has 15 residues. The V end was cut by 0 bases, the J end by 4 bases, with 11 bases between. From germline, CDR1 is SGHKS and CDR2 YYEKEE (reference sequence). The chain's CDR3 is CASSLEGQGNQPQHF. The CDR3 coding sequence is TGTGCCAGCAGCTTGGAGGGTCAGGGGAATCAGCCCCAGCATTTT.

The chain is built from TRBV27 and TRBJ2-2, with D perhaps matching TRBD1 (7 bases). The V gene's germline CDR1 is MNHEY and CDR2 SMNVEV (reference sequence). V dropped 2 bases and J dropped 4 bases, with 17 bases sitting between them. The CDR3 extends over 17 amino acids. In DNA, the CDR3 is TGTGCCAGCAGTTTACCCCACGGAGGGGGCGGCACCGGGGAGCTGTTTTTT. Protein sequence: CASSLPHGGGGTGELFF.

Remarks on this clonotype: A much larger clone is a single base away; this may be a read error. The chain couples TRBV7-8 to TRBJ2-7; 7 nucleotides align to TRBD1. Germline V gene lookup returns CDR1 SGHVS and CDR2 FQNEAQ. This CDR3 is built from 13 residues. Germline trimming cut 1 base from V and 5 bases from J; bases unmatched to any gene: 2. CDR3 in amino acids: CASSLDRGNEQYF. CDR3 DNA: TGTGCCAGCAGCTTAGACAGGGGAAACGAGCAGTACTTC. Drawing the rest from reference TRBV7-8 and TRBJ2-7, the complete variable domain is GAGVSQSPRYKVAKRGQDVALRCDPISGHVSLFWYQQALGQGPEFLTYFQNEAQLDKSGLPSDRFFAERPEGSVSTLKIQRTQQEDSAVYLCASSLDRGNEQYFGPGTRLTVT.

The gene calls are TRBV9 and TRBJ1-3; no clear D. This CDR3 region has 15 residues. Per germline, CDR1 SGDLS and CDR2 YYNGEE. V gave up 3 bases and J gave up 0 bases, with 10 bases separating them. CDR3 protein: CASSGEVNSGNTIYF. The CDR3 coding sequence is TGTGCCAGCAGCGGAGAGGTTAACTCTGGAAACACCATATATTTT.

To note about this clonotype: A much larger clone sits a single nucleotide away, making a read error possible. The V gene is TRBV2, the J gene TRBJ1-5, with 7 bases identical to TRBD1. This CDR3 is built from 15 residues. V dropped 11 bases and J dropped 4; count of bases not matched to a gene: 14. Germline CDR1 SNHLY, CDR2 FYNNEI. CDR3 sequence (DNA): TGTGCCGGACCGCCAATGACAGGGCGGAATCAGCCCCAGCATTTT. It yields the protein CAGPPMTGRNQPQHF.

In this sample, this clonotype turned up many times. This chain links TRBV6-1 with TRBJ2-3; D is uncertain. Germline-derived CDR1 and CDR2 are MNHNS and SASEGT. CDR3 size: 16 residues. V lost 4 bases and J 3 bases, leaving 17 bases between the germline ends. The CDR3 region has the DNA TGTGCCAGCAGTGGACCGGAACTCTCTCTTACAGATACGCAGTATTTT. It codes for CASSGPELSLTDTQYF.

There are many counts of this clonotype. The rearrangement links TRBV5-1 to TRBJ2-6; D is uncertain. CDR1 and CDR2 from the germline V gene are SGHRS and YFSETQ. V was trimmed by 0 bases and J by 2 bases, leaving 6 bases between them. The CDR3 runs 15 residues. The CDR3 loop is CASSLESTGANVLTF. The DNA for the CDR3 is TGCGCCAGCAGCTTGGAGAGCACTGGGGCCAACGTCCTGACTTTC.

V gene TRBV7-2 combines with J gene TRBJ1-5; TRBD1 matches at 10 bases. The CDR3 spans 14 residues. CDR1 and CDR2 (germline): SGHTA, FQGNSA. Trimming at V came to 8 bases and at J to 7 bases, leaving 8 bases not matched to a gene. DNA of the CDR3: TGTGCCAGCGCCGGGACAGGGGTGGAACAGCCCCAGCATTTT. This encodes CASAGTGVEQPQHF.

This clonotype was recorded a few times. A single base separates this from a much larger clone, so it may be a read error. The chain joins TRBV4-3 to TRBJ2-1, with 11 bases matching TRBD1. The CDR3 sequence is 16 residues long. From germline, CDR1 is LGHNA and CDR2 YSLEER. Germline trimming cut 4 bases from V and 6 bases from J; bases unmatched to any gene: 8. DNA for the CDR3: TGCGCCAGCAGCCTAGAGACCGGGACAGGGGGCAATGAGCAGTTCTTC. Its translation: CASSLETGTGGNEQFF.

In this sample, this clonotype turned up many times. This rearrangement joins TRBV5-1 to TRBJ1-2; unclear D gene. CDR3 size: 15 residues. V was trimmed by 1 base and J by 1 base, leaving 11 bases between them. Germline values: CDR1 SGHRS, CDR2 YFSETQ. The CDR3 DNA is TGCGCCAGCAGCTTGCGTCAGCAAGATAACTATGGCTACACCTTC. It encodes CASSLRQQDNYGYTF.

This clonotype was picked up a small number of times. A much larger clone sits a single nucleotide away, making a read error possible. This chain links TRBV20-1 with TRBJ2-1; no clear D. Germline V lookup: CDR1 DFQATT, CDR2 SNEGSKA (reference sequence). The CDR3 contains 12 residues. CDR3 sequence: CRARAVTWEQFF. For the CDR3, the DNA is TGCAGGGCTAGGGCCGTAACGTGGGAGCAGTTCTTC.

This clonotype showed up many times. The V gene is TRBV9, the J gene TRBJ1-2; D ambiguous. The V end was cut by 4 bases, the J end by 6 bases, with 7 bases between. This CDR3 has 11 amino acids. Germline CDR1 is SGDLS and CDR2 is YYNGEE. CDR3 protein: CASSRTDGYTF. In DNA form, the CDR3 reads TGTGCCAGCAGCCGGACGGATGGCTACACCTTC.

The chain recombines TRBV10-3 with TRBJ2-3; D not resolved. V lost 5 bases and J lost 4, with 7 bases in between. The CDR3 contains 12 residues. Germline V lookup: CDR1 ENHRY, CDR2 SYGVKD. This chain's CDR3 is CAISTTSDTQYF. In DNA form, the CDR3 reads TGTGCCATCAGTACTACATCAGATACGCAGTATTTT.

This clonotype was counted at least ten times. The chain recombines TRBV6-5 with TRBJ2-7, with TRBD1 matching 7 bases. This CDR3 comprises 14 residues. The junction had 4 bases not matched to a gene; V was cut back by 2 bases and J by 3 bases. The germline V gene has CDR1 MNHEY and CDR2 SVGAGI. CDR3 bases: TGTGCCAGCAGTTACAGGGACAGTCTCTACGAGCAGTACTTC. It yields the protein CASSYRDSLYEQYF.

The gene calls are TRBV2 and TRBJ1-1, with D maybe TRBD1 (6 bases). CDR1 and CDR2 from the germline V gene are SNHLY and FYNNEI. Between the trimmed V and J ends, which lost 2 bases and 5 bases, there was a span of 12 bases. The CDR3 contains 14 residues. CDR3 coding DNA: TGTGCCAGCAGTGAACAGAGGGGGGGAACTGAAGCTTTCTTT. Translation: CASSEQRGGTEAFF.

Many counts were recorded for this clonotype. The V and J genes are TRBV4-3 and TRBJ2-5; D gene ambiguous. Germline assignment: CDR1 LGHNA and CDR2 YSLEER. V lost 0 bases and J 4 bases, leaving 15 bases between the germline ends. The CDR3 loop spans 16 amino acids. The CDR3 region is CASSQDRTRPGETQYF. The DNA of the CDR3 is TGCGCCAGCAGCCAAGATCGGACCCGGCCGGGAGAGACCCAGTACTTC.

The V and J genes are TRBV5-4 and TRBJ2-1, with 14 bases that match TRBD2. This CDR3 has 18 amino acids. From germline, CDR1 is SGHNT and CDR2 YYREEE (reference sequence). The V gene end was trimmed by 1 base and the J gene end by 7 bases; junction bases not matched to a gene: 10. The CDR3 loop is CASSLMRLAGGRGNEQFF. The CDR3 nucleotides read TGTGCCAGCAGCTTGATGAGACTAGCGGGGGGGCGGGGGAATGAGCAGTTCTTC.

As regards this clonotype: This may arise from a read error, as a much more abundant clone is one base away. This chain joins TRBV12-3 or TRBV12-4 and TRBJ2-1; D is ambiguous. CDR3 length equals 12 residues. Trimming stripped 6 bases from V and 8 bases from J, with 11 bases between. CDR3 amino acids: CASSRGPDEQFF. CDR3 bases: TGTGCCAGCAGCAGAGGTCCCGATGAGCAGTTCTTC.

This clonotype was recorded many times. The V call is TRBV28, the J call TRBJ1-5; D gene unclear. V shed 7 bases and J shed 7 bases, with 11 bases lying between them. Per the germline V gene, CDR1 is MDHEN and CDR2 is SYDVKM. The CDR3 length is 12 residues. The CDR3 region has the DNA TGTGCCAGCACCGGTAACCGACAGCCCCAGCATTTT. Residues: CASTGNRQPQHF.

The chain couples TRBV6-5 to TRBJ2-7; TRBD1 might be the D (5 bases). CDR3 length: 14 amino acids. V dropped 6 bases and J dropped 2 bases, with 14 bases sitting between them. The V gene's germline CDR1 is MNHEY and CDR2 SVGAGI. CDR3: CASRGKGWPYEQYF. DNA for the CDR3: TGTGCCAGCAGGGGGAAGGGGTGGCCCTACGAGCAGTACTTC.

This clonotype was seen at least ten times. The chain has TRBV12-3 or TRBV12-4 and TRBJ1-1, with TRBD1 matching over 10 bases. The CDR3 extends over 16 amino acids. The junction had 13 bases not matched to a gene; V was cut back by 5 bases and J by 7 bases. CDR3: CASSPGDRGVFDEAFF. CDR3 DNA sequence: TGTGCCAGCAGTCCAGGGGACAGGGGAGTATTTGATGAAGCTTTCTTT.

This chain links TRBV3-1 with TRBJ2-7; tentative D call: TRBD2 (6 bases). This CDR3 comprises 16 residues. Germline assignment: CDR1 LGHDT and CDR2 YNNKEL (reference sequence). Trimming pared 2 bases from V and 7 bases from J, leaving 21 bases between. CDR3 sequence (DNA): TGTGCCAGCAGCCAAAAAATCCGCCCATCCCGGGGGGAGCAGTACTTC. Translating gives CASSQKIRPSRGEQYF.